A single sample is the source of the 22 T cell receptor beta chains below, sequenced in a study of beta chain features in type 1 diabetes. As every portion of the isolated RNA was reverse transcribed, the sequencing read expressed TCRB transcripts. TCRdb's table, derived via immunoSEQ multiplex PCR, lists solely in-frame clones and lacks some. The sample shows about 900,000 clones, about a sixth of them seen only once. Specimen: naive CD4+ T cells from blood. These receptors came from a woman aged 18-29 years in good health.

This clone has just a few counts. The V gene is TRBV15, the J gene TRBJ2-1, with a possible D match to TRBD2 (6 bases). The V end lost 3 bases, the J end lost 8 bases, and 20 bases lay between the germline ends. This CDR3 has 16 residues. CDR1 and CDR2 from the germline V gene are LNHNV and YYDKDF (reference sequence). In DNA form, the CDR3 reads TGTGCCACCAGCAGTACCCTAGCGAGGTATGTCGATGAGCAGTTCTTC. It translates to CATSSTLARYVDEQFF.

This chain links TRBV21-1 with TRBJ2-7; the table calls TRBD2, which could not be checked here. TRBV21-1 is labeled a pseudogene. The CDR3 runs to 19 residues. The CDR3 region has the DNA TGTGCCAGCAGCAATCCAGGCCAGCCGGCGGGTAGCGAGGATTACGAGCAGTACTTC. Protein sequence: CASSNPGQPAGSEDYEQYF.

This clone was counted between two and nine times. The chain joins TRBV2 to TRBJ2-1; 12 bases align to TRBD2. The length of the CDR3 is 15 residues. J was trimmed by 7 bases and V by 7 bases; bases with no gene match: 8. Looked up from germline, CDR1 is SNHLY and CDR2 is FYNNEI. In DNA, the CDR3 is TGTGCCAGCACCGTGACTAGCGGGAGAAGGAATGAGCAGTTCTTC. Amino acids: CASTVTSGRRNEQFF.

V gene TRBV5-1 combines with J gene TRBJ2-7; TRBD1 matches 7 bases. Germline V gene sequence: CDR1 SGHRS, CDR2 YFSETQ. The length of the CDR3 is 17 residues. With 0 bases clipped from V and 7 bases from J, the junction kept 16 bases outside the gene matches. Here the CDR3 DNA reads TGCGCCAGCAGCTTGGGGCACGTGGGACAGACCCCGAAGGAGCAGTACTTC. As protein: CASSLGHVGQTPKEQYF.

This clone was detected a few times. The J gene is TRBJ2-1, the V gene TRBV15; 8 bases map to TRBD2. The germline V gene has CDR1 LNHNV and CDR2 YYDKDF (reference sequence). This CDR3 spans 14 amino acids. Losses at the gene ends were 2 bases for V and 9 bases for J; bases not matched to a gene: 6. The CDR3 sequence is CATSRTVAGGEQFF. Written as DNA, the CDR3 is TGTGCCACCAGCAGAACCGTTGCGGGAGGTGAGCAGTTCTTC. The whole variable domain, remainder taken from reference TRBV15 and TRBJ2-1, is DAMVIQNPRYQVTQFGKPVTLSCSQTLNHNVMYWYQQKSSQAPKLLFHYYDKDFNNEADTPDNFQSRRPNTSFCFLDIRSPGLGDTAMYLCATSRTVAGGEQFFGPGTRLTVL.

This clone was observed a handful of times. The chain uses TRBV11-2 and TRBJ2-1, with TRBD2 matching 8 bases. CDR1 and CDR2 (germline): SGHAT, FQNNGV. This CDR3 spans 15 amino acids. V shed 4 bases, J shed 7 bases, and the junction held 9 bases outside the gene matches. In DNA, the CDR3 is TGTGCCAGCAGCTCTCGCGGGGGGCGCAAAAATGAGCAGTTCTTC. Its translation: CASSSRGGRKNEQFF.

About this clone itself: Other DNA sequences in the same sample also yield this CDR3. CDR3 nucleotide sequence: TGTGCCAGTAGTATCGGCGGGAACTATGGCTACACCTTC. Translation gives CASSIGGNYGYTF. The rearrangement joins TRBV19 to TRBJ1-2; D not resolved. V was cut by 3 bases and J by 2 bases, with 7 bases left in between. This CDR3 spans 13 amino acids. In germline, CDR1 is LNHDA, CDR2 SQIVND (reference sequence).

This clone was seen more than once but under ten times. The V and J genes are TRBV10-3 and TRBJ2-7; D is unclear. V lost 0 bases and J 5 bases, leaving 17 bases between the germline ends. From germline, CDR1 is ENHRY and CDR2 SYGVKD. The CDR3 totals 16 residues. For the CDR3, the DNA is TGTGCCATCAGTGAGTCGCGCCGTGGTAGCCAACACGAGCAGTACTTC. Translating it yields CAISESRRGSQHEQYF.

The chain carries TRBV7-2 and TRBJ2-2, with 10 bases that match TRBD1. V gave up 4 bases and J gave up 7 bases; unmatched junction bases: 6. Germline V CDR1 and CDR2: SGHTA, FQGNSA. The CDR3 is made up of 15 amino acids. The CDR3 is CASSSRQGAFGELFF. As DNA, the CDR3 is TGTGCCAGCAGCTCCCGACAGGGGGCATTCGGGGAGCTGTTTTTT. The complete variable domain, with remaining parts taken from reference TRBV7-2 and TRBJ2-2, reads GAGVSQSPSNKVTEKGKDVELRCDPISGHTALYWYRQSLGQGLEFLIYFQGNSAPDKSGLPSDRFSAERTGGSVSTLTIQRTQQEDSAVYLCASSSRQGAFGELFFGEGSRLTVL.

This clone was recorded a few times. The chain's CDR3 is CASSGLRERTGELFF. CDR3 DNA sequence: TGTGCCAGCAGTGGATTGAGGGAAAGGACCGGGGAGCTGTTTTTT. V and J are TRBV2 and TRBJ2-2; D is possibly TRBD2 (5 bases). V was pared by 4 bases and J by 5 bases, with 14 bases between. CDR1 and CDR2 from the germline V gene are SNHLY and FYNNEI. The CDR3 sequence is 15 residues long.

This clone showed up just a few times. This rearrangement joins TRBV5-6 to TRBJ1-2; D unresolved. CDR3 length: 16 residues. V lost 4 bases and J lost 0, with 16 bases in between. Germline loops: CDR1 SGHDT, CDR2 YYEEEE. The chain's CDR3 is CASSPPALWANYGYTF. The CDR3 DNA sequence: TGTGCCAGCAGCCCACCCGCTCTTTGGGCTAACTATGGCTACACCTTC. Based on the CDR3 plus reference TRBV5-6 and TRBJ1-2, the full variable domain is DAGVTQSPTHLIKTRGQQVTLRCSPKSGHDTVSWYQQALGQGPQFIFQYYEEEERQRGNFPDRFSGHQFPNYSSELNVNALLLGDSALYLCASSPPALWANYGYTFGSGTRLTVV.

The J gene is TRBJ2-4, the V gene TRBV19; TRBD2 is a possible D gene (5 bases). Looked up from germline, CDR1 is LNHDA and CDR2 is SQIVND (reference sequence). The CDR3 runs to 14 residues. The V end was cut by 7 bases, the J end by 2 bases, with 12 bases between. The CDR3 DNA reads as TGTGCCAGTAATCCCCGAGGGCCCAAAAACATTCAGTACTTC. Its translation: CASNPRGPKNIQYF.

J is TRBJ2-2 and V is TRBV7-2, with D hard to call. Trimming removed 1 base at V and 1 base at J, with 10 bases between. CDR1 and CDR2 (germline): SGHTA, FQGNSA. The CDR3 runs 16 residues. The CDR3 here is CASSLGPRKNTGELFF. CDR3 nucleotide sequence: TGTGCCAGCAGCTTAGGTCCCAGGAAGAACACCGGGGAGCTGTTTTTT.

The rearrangement links TRBV5-6 to TRBJ2-5; D not certain. Germline V gene lookup returns CDR1 SGHDT and CDR2 YYEEEE. V was cut by 0 bases and J by 4 bases, with 13 bases left in between. CDR3 length: 15 amino acids. The CDR3 sequence: CASSLVSKLGETQYF. The DNA of the CDR3 is TGTGCCAGCAGCTTGGTATCAAAGTTGGGAGAGACCCAGTACTTC.

This clone was counted a few times. The V call is TRBV10-3, the J call TRBJ2-1, with 9 bases lining up with TRBD2. The trim removed 5 bases at V and 4 bases at J, leaving 3 bases unmatched. The germline V gene encodes CDR1 ENHRY and CDR2 SYGVKD. The CDR3 has 14 amino acids. The CDR3 DNA reads as TGTGCCATCAGTTTAGCGGGAGTGTACAATGAGCAGTTCTTC. This gives the protein CAISLAGVYNEQFF.

The V gene is TRBV28, the J gene TRBJ2-2, with unresolved D. Trimming stripped 2 bases from V and 5 bases from J, with 12 bases between. The CDR3 runs to 15 residues. CDR1 and CDR2 from the germline V gene are MDHEN and SYDVKM. CDR3 sequence (DNA): TGTGCCAGCAGTTTAATGACCGCTGGGACCGGGGAGCTGTTTTTT. The encoded protein is CASSLMTAGTGELFF.

The DNA of the CDR3 is TGCGCCAGCAGCTTGGTCGGACAGCGAAGCTCCTACGAGCAGTACTTC. It encodes CASSLVGQRSSYEQYF. The chain carries TRBV5-1 and TRBJ2-7; D perhaps matches TRBD1 (6 bases). The V and J ends lost 0 bases and 0 bases respectively, with 13 bases between them. CDR3 size: 16 residues. The V gene's germline CDR1 is SGHRS and CDR2 YFSETQ. Looking up the rest from reference TRBV5-1 and TRBJ2-7 gives the full variable domain: KAGVTQTPRYLIKTRGQQVTLSCSPISGHRSVSWYQQTPGQGLQFLFEYFSETQRNKGNFPGRFSGRQFSNSRSEMNVSTLELGDSALYLCASSLVGQRSSYEQYFGPGTRLTVT.

This chain uses TRBV25-1 with TRBJ1-6; D uncertain. V dropped 3 bases and J dropped 5 bases, with 11 bases sitting between them. In germline, CDR1 is MGHDK, CDR2 SYGVNS. This CDR3 region has 15 residues. The chain's CDR3 is CASSEGGSNNSPLHF. CDR3 coding DNA: TGTGCCAGCAGTGAGGGAGGAAGTAATAATTCACCCCTCCACTTT.

The V gene is TRBV28, the J gene TRBJ2-5; 11 bases map to TRBD2. The CDR3 is 13 residues long. V shed 6 bases and J 7 bases; nucleotides not matched to a gene: 4. Germline V lookup: CDR1 MDHEN, CDR2 SYDVKM. The CDR3 loop is CASSLAGGLTQYF. In DNA, the CDR3 is TGTGCCAGCAGCCTAGCGGGGGGTCTGACCCAGTACTTC.

This chain's CDR3 is CASSPSGTGNRGYTF. CDR3 coding DNA: TGTGCCAGCAGTCCATCCGGGACAGGGAATCGGGGCTACACCTTC. The chain has TRBV28 and TRBJ1-2, with 9 bases fitting TRBD1. The CDR3 extends over 15 amino acids. Trimming at V came to 5 bases and at J to 8 bases, leaving 12 bases not matched to a gene. CDR1 MDHEN and CDR2 SYDVKM come from the germline V gene.

V usage is TRBV6-6 and J usage is TRBJ2-7; tentative D call: TRBD2 (5 bases). Germline CDR1 reads MNHNY; CDR2 reads SVGAGI (reference sequence). Trimming left V 5 bases short and J 3 bases short, with 11 bases between. The CDR3 is made up of 13 amino acids. This chain's CDR3 is CASSPRAVYEQYF. In DNA, the CDR3 is TGTGCCAGCAGTCCCCGAGCGGTCTACGAGCAGTACTTC.

This chain links TRBV7-8 with TRBJ2-5; D not certain. Germline V CDR1 and CDR2: SGHVS, FQNEAQ. The V gene lost 1 base and the J gene lost 2 bases, with 8 bases spanning the gap. The CDR3 spans 14 residues. The CDR3 DNA reads TGTGCCAGCAGCTTAGGTTGGGATCAAGAGACCCAGTACTTC. This translates into CASSLGWDQETQYF.